These T cell receptor beta chains were read from a single sample in a study of blood T cells in healthy people across ages. TCRdb independently ran MiXCR on the 5' RACE reads; one entry per CDR3 protein. The data show fewer than 1.5 million distinct CDR3 sequences, around 42% seen once. What was sequenced was blood. The source is a woman under 30 in good health. The CDR3 runs from the conserved cysteine through the conserved F or W. The D gene is left open where the match is weak. Size is omitted from some rows. Given values are once, few, many or a class for expanded clones.

d_gene | abundance | j_gene | v_gene | CDR3aa | CDR3nt
TRBD1 | - | TRBJ1-4 | TRBV29-1 | CSVSGQGMKKLFF | TGCAGCGTCTCCGGACAGGGGATGAAAAAACTGTTTTTT
- | many | TRBJ2-7 | TRBV12-3/TRBV12-4 | CASSGSSYEQYF | TGTGCCAGCAGTGGGAGCTCCTACGAGCAGTACTTC
- | - | TRBJ1-1 | TRBV20-1 | CSARDRRVNTEAFF | TGCAGTGCTAGAGATCGGCGAGTGAACACTGAAGCTTTCTTT
- | few | TRBJ2-5 | TRBV7-9 | CASSPRLIETQYF | TGTGCCAGCAGCCCTCGACTAATAGAGACCCAGTACTTC
TRBD2 | - | TRBJ2-1 | TRBV4-1 | CASSPGLARSSYNEQFF | TGCGCCAGCAGCCCTGGACTAGCGCGAAGCTCCTACAATGAGCAGTTCTTC
- | few | TRBJ1-2 | TRBV6-1 | CASSDSGIYGYTF | TGTGCCAGCAGTGATTCCGGGATCTATGGCTACACCTTC
TRBD1 | - | TRBJ2-6 | TRBV20-1 | CSARDPAFETGSGANVLTF | TGCAGTGCTAGAGACCCGGCCTTTGAGACAGGGTCTGGGGCCAACGTCCTGACTTTC
- | - | TRBJ1-6 | TRBV7-8 | CASSSFSGNSPLHF | TGTGCCAGCAGCTCTTTTTCAGGGAATTCACCCCTCCACTTT
- | - | TRBJ1-2 | TRBV6-2/TRBV6-3 | CASSYPGQVSGYTF | TGTGCCAGCAGTTACCCGGGACAAGTATCCGGCTACACCTTC
- | few | TRBJ2-1 | TRBV7-2 | CASSSARGVNEQFF | TGTGCCAGCAGCTCAGCCCGGGGCGTCAATGAGCAGTTCTTC
- | - | TRBJ2-3 | TRBV7-8 | CASSPGTYFPTDTQYF | TGTGCCAGCAGCCCTGGGACTTACTTTCCTACAGATACGCAGTATTTT
TRBD2 | - | TRBJ2-3 | TRBV7-2 | CASSYTSGSTDTQYF | TGTGCCAGCAGCTATACTAGCGGGAGTACTGATACGCAGTATTTT
TRBD1 | once | TRBJ2-7 | TRBV4-2 | CASSQVFSGRDRTYEQYF | TGTGCCAGCAGCCAAGTTTTTAGTGGTAGGGACAGGACCTACGAGCAGTACTTC
- | few | TRBJ2-5 | TRBV3-1 | CASSQGLLGTQYF | TGTGCCAGCAGCCAAGGTCTTCTTGGGACCCAGTACTTC
TRBD2 | - | TRBJ2-1 | TRBV3-1 | CASSLGLDVFF | TGTGCCAGCAGCCTCGGACTAGATGTGTTCTTC
- | - | TRBJ1-4 | TRBV3-1 | CASSSSTAGGEKLFF | TGTGCCAGCAGCTCCTCGACGGCGGGGGGAGAAAAACTGTTTTTT
- | many | TRBJ2-6 | TRBV3-1 | CASSPAGANVLTF | TGTGCCAGCAGCCCCGCTGGGGCCAACGTCCTGACTTTC
- | - | TRBJ2-5 | TRBV6-5 | CASSPGLKQETQYF | TGTGCCAGCAGCCCCGGGCTGAAGCAAGAGACCCAGTACTTC
- | few | TRBJ1-1 | TRBV20-1 | CSAREQLTHTEAFF | TGCAGTGCTAGAGAGCAGTTGACCCACACTGAAGCTTTCTTT
- | few | TRBJ2-5 | TRBV11-2 | CASSSFIPGMGAETQYF | TGTGCCAGCAGCTCGTTTATACCAGGGATGGGTGCAGAGACCCAGTACTTC
- | - | TRBJ1-1 | TRBV27 | CASSPRSYTEAFF | TGTGCCAGCAGTCCGAGATCTTACACTGAAGCTTTCTTT
- | - | TRBJ2-1 | TRBV29-1 | CSVEEHPVSHNEQFF | TGCAGCGTTGAAGAGCATCCGGTGTCACACAATGAGCAGTTCTTC
TRBD1 | few | TRBJ2-2 | TRBV20-1 | CSAPGTGVSGGELFF | TGCAGTGCTCCCGGGACAGGGGTGAGCGGTGGGGAGCTGTTTTTT
TRBD2 | - | TRBJ2-5 | TRBV29-1 | CSVDAAGRETQYF | TGCAGCGTTGATGCAGCGGGACGGGAGACCCAGTACTTC
TRBD1 | - | TRBJ2-5 | TRBV10-3 | CAISDPGTGEETQYF | TGTGCCATCAGTGATCCCGGGACAGGGGAAGAGACCCAGTACTTC
TRBD1 | - | TRBJ2-1 | TRBV28 | CASSSSGTASYNEQFF | TGTGCCAGCAGTTCTTCCGGGACAGCCTCCTACAATGAGCAGTTCTTC
TRBD2 | few | TRBJ2-3 | TRBV27 | CASSTGLQQAGGPTDTQYF | TGTGCCAGCAGTACCGGGCTACAGCAAGCGGGAGGGCCCACAGATACGCAGTATTTT
- | once | TRBJ1-2 | TRBV10-3 | CAIRDGAANNYGYTF | TGTGCCATCAGAGACGGGGCGGCAAATAACTATGGCTACACCTTC
- | few | TRBJ2-3 | TRBV2 | CASSDPAENTDTQYF | TGTGCCAGCAGTGACCCAGCGGAGAACACAGATACGCAGTATTTT
- | few | TRBJ2-6 | TRBV12-3/TRBV12-4 | CASSLDLPGANVLTF | TGTGCCAGCAGTTTAGACCTTCCCGGGGCCAACGTCCTGACTTTC
- | - | TRBJ2-7 | TRBV10-3 | CAISDQLEQYF | TGTGCCATCAGTGATCAGCTGGAGCAGTACTTC
- | - | TRBJ2-1 | TRBV6-1 | CASETRGKQFF | TGTGCCAGCGAGACGCGTGGGAAGCAGTTCTTC
- | - | TRBJ2-1 | TRBV20-1 | CSTRDRGAMPYNEQFF | TGCAGTACTAGAGATAGAGGGGCCATGCCCTACAATGAGCAGTTCTTC
TRBD2 | many | TRBJ2-3 | TRBV7-9 | CASSLAAGGTDTQYF | TGTGCCAGCAGCTTAGCCGCGGGAGGCACAGATACGCAGTATTTT
TRBD1 | few | TRBJ1-4 | TRBV19 | CASSSQGPSLRLFF | TGTGCCAGTAGCTCACAGGGGCCAAGTTTACGTCTGTTTTTT
TRBD1 | - | TRBJ2-7 | TRBV6-5 | CASSYSGQGINEQYF | TGTGCCAGCAGTTACTCGGGACAGGGGATCAACGAGCAGTACTTC
TRBD1 | - | TRBJ2-4 | TRBV28 | CASSKQGVAKNIQYF | TGTGCCAGCAGCAAGCAGGGGGTAGCCAAAAACATTCAGTACTTC
- | once | TRBJ1-1 | TRBV20-1 | CSARVSTEAFF | TGCAGTGCTAGAGTATCAACTGAAGCTTTCTTT
- | few | TRBJ2-7 | TRBV7-2 | CASSLGRVAEQYF | TGTGCCAGCAGCTTAGGCAGGGTCGCCGAGCAGTACTTC
- | - | TRBJ1-2 | TRBV7-2 | CASSLVNQGQDGYTF | TGTGCCAGCAGCTTAGTAAACCAGGGTCAAGATGGCTACACCTTC